The 26 T cell receptor beta chains listed next were all sequenced from one sample in a study of response to subunit inactivated influenza vaccine. TCRdb re-derived calls from the RT-PCR reads in MiXCR, one entry per CDR3 protein. Here the sample spans around 750,000 distinct CDR3 sequences, approximately 21% being singletons. The starting material was PBMCs from blood, obtained roughly 5 days after vaccination. These TCRs come from a man over 45 who received an inactivated influenza vaccine.

The chain employs TRBV7-9 and TRBJ2-5, with D tentatively TRBD1 (6 bases). This CDR3 is 15 amino acids long. Trimming removed 6 bases from V and 7 bases from J, with 21 bases in between. Germline V gives CDR1 SEHNR, CDR2 FQNEAQ (reference sequence). In nucleotides, the CDR3 is TGTGCCAGCAGTTATCAGGGGCCTAATCTCGGGACCCAGTACTTC. This encodes CASSYQGPNLGTQYF.

The sample holds a few counts of this clonotype. The chain links TRBV5-1 to TRBJ2-2, with no clear D. Germline-derived CDR1 and CDR2 are SGHRS and YFSETQ. The CDR3 covers 15 residues. V dropped 0 bases and J dropped 6 bases, with 12 bases sitting between them. In DNA, the CDR3 is TGCGCCAGCAGCTTGGATGCTAGTCAGTCCGGGGAGCTGTTTTTT. This codes for CASSLDASQSGELFF.

This clonotype was observed a handful of times. V usage is TRBV13 and J usage is TRBJ1-4; D is unresolved. With 3 bases removed from V and 10 bases from J, the gap between germline ends came to 27 bases. The CDR3 consists of 18 residues. The V gene's germline CDR1 is PRHDT and CDR2 FYEKMQ (reference sequence). The chain's CDR3 is CASSLGTRMARNEGKLFF. The CDR3 coding sequence is TGTGCCAGCAGCTTGGGCACCCGTATGGCTCGCAATGAAGGAAAACTGTTTTTT.

Ten or more counts support this clonotype. The chain has TRBV7-2 and TRBJ1-1, with unresolved D. This CDR3 is built from 13 residues. The germline V gene has CDR1 SGHTA and CDR2 FQGNSA. V lost 6 bases to trimming and J lost 0 bases, with 8 bases between them. The CDR3 protein is CASSFRLNTEAFF. The CDR3 coding sequence is TGTGCCAGCAGTTTCCGCCTGAACACTGAAGCTTTCTTT.

This clonotype was seen a few times. The rearrangement links TRBV18 to TRBJ2-1; possibly TRBD1 or TRBD2 for D (5 bases each). The CDR3 extends over 12 amino acids. Germline assignment: CDR1 KGHSH and CDR2 LQKENI. The germline V and J ends were trimmed by 2 bases and 10 bases, with 9 bases remaining between them. The CDR3 reads CASSPTGQEQFF. The CDR3 DNA reads TGTGCCAGCTCACCAACGGGGCAGGAGCAGTTCTTC.

The table lists this clonotype with a few counts. The chain employs TRBV20-1 and TRBJ2-1; 7 nucleotides match TRBD2. Per the germline V gene, CDR1 is DFQATT and CDR2 is SNEGSKA (reference sequence). CDR3 size: 15 residues. V shed 1 base and J 3 bases; nucleotides not matched to a gene: 6. The CDR3 region is CSARGAGDVYNEQFF. CDR3 DNA: TGCAGTGCTAGAGGGGCGGGGGACGTCTACAATGAGCAGTTCTTC.

This chain joins TRBV20-1 and TRBJ1-1; D gene unclear. V lost 6 bases and J lost 5, with 19 bases in between. The CDR3 is 14 amino acids. Germline V gene data show CDR1 as DFQATT and CDR2 as SNEGSKA (reference sequence). CDR3 amino acids: CSAAPFEGWTEAFF. CDR3 coding DNA: TGCAGTGCCGCCCCGTTTGAGGGATGGACTGAAGCTTTCTTT.

V and J are TRBV4-2 and TRBJ1-4; 7 bases are shared with TRBD1. After removal of 2 bases from V and 4 bases from J, the junction contained 4 bases not matched to a gene. Germline CDR1 LGHNA, CDR2 YNFKEQ. This CDR3 is built from 15 residues. CDR3 DNA: TGTGCCAGCAGCCAACGACAGGGAGGTAATGAAAAACTGTTTTTT. It encodes CASSQRQGGNEKLFF.

This clonotype has only a few counts. V gene TRBV5-1 combines with J gene TRBJ2-7; 7 nucleotides align to TRBD1. Trimming at V came to 3 bases and at J to 5 bases, leaving 8 bases not matched to a gene. Germline V gene sequence: CDR1 SGHRS, CDR2 YFSETQ. This CDR3 has 14 residues. The CDR3 DNA reads TGCGCCAGCAGCTGGGCAAGGGGGCCCAACGAGCAGTACTTC. It codes for CASSWARGPNEQYF.

This clonotype came up a few times. The V call is TRBV6-2 or TRBV6-3, the J call TRBJ2-5; the D gene is possibly TRBD1 (5 bases). The V and J ends lost 11 bases and 4 bases respectively, with 11 bases between them. Germline V gene sequence: CDR1 MNHEY, CDR2 SVGEGT. The CDR3 loop spans 11 amino acids. CDR3 residues: CASDRGETQYF. The CDR3 DNA reads TGTGCCTCCGATAGGGGAGAGACCCAGTACTTC.

V and J are TRBV28 and TRBJ2-1; TRBD1 agrees at 12 bases. The V and J ends lost 6 bases and 7 bases, in that order; junction bases with no gene match: 7. Germline-derived CDR1 and CDR2 are MDHEN and SYDVKM. The CDR3 length is 15 residues. The CDR3 protein is CASRTGTGGLNEQFF. The DNA for the CDR3 is TGTGCCAGCAGAACCGGGACAGGGGGCCTGAATGAGCAGTTCTTC.

This chain links TRBV5-1 with TRBJ1-1; D is undetermined. This CDR3 has 13 amino acids. V was cut by 0 bases and J by 10 bases, with 13 bases left in between. Germline V lookup: CDR1 SGHRS, CDR2 YFSETQ. The CDR3 loop is CASSLDMGLVAFF. The CDR3 DNA is TGCGCCAGCAGCTTGGACATGGGATTGGTAGCTTTCTTT.

The V and J genes are TRBV29-1 and TRBJ1-6; 9 bases map to TRBD1. CDR3 length equals 14 residues. With V trimmed by 6 bases and J by 6 bases, 6 bases remained unmatched. Germline CDR1 is SQVTM and CDR2 is ANQGSEA. Here the CDR3 reads CSVQGQGSNSPLHF. DNA of the CDR3: TGCAGCGTACAAGGACAGGGGAGTAATTCACCCCTCCACTTT.

The chain links TRBV6-2 or TRBV6-3 to TRBJ1-1, with a possible D match to TRBD1 (5 bases). This CDR3 has 15 amino acids. The V gene's germline CDR1 is MNHEY and CDR2 SVGEGT. Deletions cut 6 bases from V and 4 bases from J, with 18 bases between. CDR3 bases: TGTGCCAGCAGGTCCCGCCAGGGAGTTGGCACTGAAGCTTTCTTT. Residues: CASRSRQGVGTEAFF.

This clonotype turned up a few times. The V gene is TRBV10-3, the J gene TRBJ2-3; D gene ambiguous. The germline gives CDR1 ENHRY, CDR2 SYGVKD. There are 16 residues in the CDR3. Trimming left V 2 bases short and J 2 bases short, with 14 bases between. CDR3 residues: CAISERITATTDTQYF. The CDR3, as DNA: TGTGCCATCAGTGAGAGGATTACAGCCACCACAGATACGCAGTATTTT.

In this sample, this clonotype turned up many times. The gene calls are TRBV7-2 and TRBJ2-1; TRBD1 matches at 8 bases. Looked up from germline, CDR1 is SGHTA and CDR2 is FQGNSA. This CDR3 has 13 residues. The V and J ends lost 5 bases and 15 bases, in that order; junction bases with no gene match: 12. The CDR3 sequence is CASSLDGTGRGFF. Written as DNA, the CDR3 is TGTGCCAGCAGCCTCGACGGGACAGGCCGGGGGTTCTTC.

This rearrangement joins TRBV20-1 to TRBJ2-1, with 7 bases matching TRBD2. CDR1 and CDR2 (germline): DFQATT, SNEGSKA (reference sequence). This CDR3 has 15 amino acids. Losses at the gene ends were 3 bases for V and 2 bases for J; bases not matched to a gene: 7. CDR3 DNA sequence: TGCAGTGCTAGGGACTTGCGGGGGACCTACAATGAGCAGTTCTTC. It codes for CSARDLRGTYNEQFF.

This clonotype showed up just a few times. One junction end does not reproduce the germline sequence, and a read error may be involved. Here the CDR3 reads CASSSLGSTNEKLFF. DNA of the CDR3: TGTGCCAGTAGTTCCCTGGGGTCAACTAATGAAAAACTGTTTTTT. This rearrangement joins TRBV6-5 to TRBJ1-4; D is unclear. The CDR3 runs 15 residues. Germline V lookup: CDR1 MNHEY, CDR2 SVGAGI.

This clonotype was seen ten or more times. V usage is TRBV7-9 and J usage is TRBJ1-1, with a possible D match to TRBD1 (6 bases). V was pared by 5 bases and J by 5 bases, with 15 bases between. This CDR3 is built from 14 residues. The germline V gene encodes CDR1 SEHNR and CDR2 FQNEAQ (reference sequence). In DNA form, the CDR3 reads TGTGCCAGCAGCAAGCAGGGAAGGGGGACTGAAGCTTTCTTT. Its protein is CASSKQGRGTEAFF.

This clonotype has ten or more counts. The chain is built from TRBV12-3 or TRBV12-4 and TRBJ2-1; TRBD2 matches at 9 bases. The CDR3 has 15 amino acids. With V trimmed by 6 bases and J by 8 bases, 11 bases remained unmatched. The CDR3 bases are TGTGCCAGCAGGCCTGGGACTAGCTTTGTAGATGAGCAGTTCTTC. Its translation is CASRPGTSFVDEQFF.

This clonotype was observed a handful of times. The rearrangement joins TRBV5-1 to TRBJ2-3; D possibly uses TRBD1 or TRBD2 (5 bases each). Trimming removed 0 bases from V and 1 base from J, with 12 bases in between. From germline, CDR1 is SGHRS and CDR2 YFSETQ. The CDR3 is made up of 16 amino acids. CDR3 residues: CASSLVRGAGTDTQYF. The DNA of the CDR3 is TGCGCCAGCAGCTTGGTCCGAGGGGCGGGCACAGATACGCAGTATTTT.

This clonotype appeared a few times. This sequence joins TRBV18 and TRBJ1-1; TRBD1 agrees at 8 bases. Germline V gives CDR1 KGHSH, CDR2 LQKENI. The CDR3 extends over 18 amino acids. V shed 2 bases and J 3 bases; nucleotides not matched to a gene: 14. CDR3 nucleotide sequence: TGTGCCAGCTCACCAATCGGGACAGGAGGGAGGGTGGACACTGAAGCTTTCTTT. Its protein product is CASSPIGTGGRVDTEAFF.

This clonotype turned up a few times. The chain employs TRBV5-1 and TRBJ2-2; 9 bases line up with TRBD1. V was pared by 7 bases and J by 4 bases, with 8 bases of the junction left unmatched. The CDR3 is 15 residues long. Germline lookup yields CDR1 SGHRS and CDR2 YFSETQ. CDR3 amino acids: CASSAGQGITGELFF. The CDR3 region has the DNA TGCGCCAGCTCCGCCGGACAGGGGATCACCGGGGAGCTGTTTTTT.

V and J are TRBV5-5 and TRBJ2-1; perhaps TRBD2 as D (5 bases). This CDR3 region has 14 residues. CDR1 SGHKS and CDR2 YYEKEE come from the germline V gene (reference sequence). Trimming took off 3 bases at V and 5 bases at J, with 12 bases between the two ends. The CDR3 region is CASSSISANNEQFF. CDR3 DNA sequence: TGTGCCAGCAGCTCGATTAGCGCCAACAATGAGCAGTTCTTC.

The chain has TRBV6-2 or TRBV6-3 and TRBJ1-1; D may be TRBD1 (6 bases). This CDR3 has 15 residues. Trimming took 2 bases from V and 6 from J, leaving 16 bases between them. Germline CDR1 and CDR2: MNHEY and SVGEGT. CDR3 sequence (DNA): TGTGCCAGCAGTTACCTCCAGGGGTCTAACCCTGAAGCTTTCTTT. This translates into CASSYLQGSNPEAFF.

This clonotype was picked up a small number of times. A junction boundary mismatches the germline segment, possibly from a read error. The J gene is TRBJ2-7, the V gene TRBV20-1; TRBD1 agrees at 8 bases. The germline V gene encodes CDR1 DFQATT and CDR2 SNEGSKA (reference sequence). The CDR3 sequence is 16 residues long. CDR3 residues: CSARDPGTGHSYAQYF. The DNA for the CDR3 is TGCAGTGCTAGGGACCCCGGGACAGGCCACTCCTACGCGCAGTACTTC.